This T cell receptor (beta chain) originates from a study of blood T cell repertoires in COVID-19. Study as a whole: The United States, Italy and Spain provided the acute and convalescent COVID-19 samples. From T cells, B-cell-depleted T cells, or PBMCs came the material, which was cDNA or gDNA.

With regard to this clone: Other DNA sequences within the sample encode an identical CDR3.

Losses at the gene ends were 6 bases for V and 2 bases for J; bases not matched to a gene: 8. Germline CDR1 MDHEN, CDR2 SYDVKM. The CDR3 totals 15 residues. Authors' data handling: Nucleated cell number was recorded as an estimate derived from reference gene primer amplification. Some clones are missing from TCRdb's copy, which holds only in-frame ones; the method was immunoSEQ multiplex PCR. V and J calls and clone size are copied from that table; D and trimming were computed from the DNA. The sample carries roughly 70,000 clones, 80% to 95% recorded once. This TCR was sampled from a human donor with active COVID-19. The donor label of this sample is uncertain. Sample: peripheral blood. V and J are TRBV28 and TRBJ2-7; 9 bases are shared with TRBD1. The CDR3 coding sequence is TGTGCCAGCAGCCCCCCCGGGACAGGGACCTACGAGCAGTACTTC. It codes for CASSPPGTGTYEQYF.